The 15 T cell receptor beta chains given below trace back to one sample, sequenced in a study of human T cells and chemical hapten exposure. Time point meaning: pre-sensitization, week 0. Sample treatment: therapeutic diphenylcyclopropenone sensitization with weekly scalp DPC. TCRdb re-analysed the RACE reads in MiXCR, keeping a single row per CDR3 protein. This sample has a few hundred thousand distinct CDR3 sequences, with about 5% found just once. Sequences were derived from whole blood, sampled in connection with sensitization to the hapten diphenylcyclopropenone (DPC). Receptor source: a woman younger than 30 with alopecia areata. Some clones in this sample may be carry-over from other donors' samples.

This clonotype turned up a few times. CDR3 coding DNA: TGTGCCACCTCTCCCTCTGGGCGCGGGGGCTCCTACAATGAGCAGTTCTTC. It is translated as CATSPSGRGGSYNEQFF. The gene calls are TRBV24-1 and TRBJ2-1, with 7 bases matching TRBD2. Germline values: CDR1 KGHDR, CDR2 SFDVKD. Trimming took 9 bases from V and 0 from J; bases not matched to a gene: 13. The CDR3 runs 17 residues.

A few counts support this clonotype. The CDR3 DNA reads as TGCAGTGCTAAAGACGCTAGCGGGGGGGCCTGGGATGAGCAGTTCTTC. It specifies CSAKDASGGAWDEQFF. V usage is TRBV20-1 and J usage is TRBJ2-1, with 12 positions matching TRBD2. This CDR3 is built from 16 residues. With V trimmed by 4 bases and J by 8 bases, 12 bases remained unmatched. CDR1 and CDR2 (germline): DFQATT, SNEGSKA (reference sequence).

In its sample, this clonotype was seen many times. The chain is built from TRBV7-2 and TRBJ1-3, with unresolved D. The CDR3 has 15 residues. Germline CDR1 reads SGHTA; CDR2 reads FQGNSA. V was clipped by 5 bases and J by 0 bases, with 11 bases between them. The CDR3 DNA follows: TGTGCCAGCAGCCAGTTTCCTAACTCTGGAAACACCATATATTTT. Amino acids: CASSQFPNSGNTIYF.

The rearrangement links TRBV2 to TRBJ2-6; the match to TRBD1 covers 8 bases. The CDR3 totals 15 residues. Germline values: CDR1 SNHLY, CDR2 FYNNEI. V shed 8 bases and J 0 bases; nucleotides not matched to a gene: 3. CDR3 nucleotide sequence: TGTGCCAGCGCCAGGGGGCTCTCTGGGGCCAACGTCCTGACTTTC. Translated: CASARGLSGANVLTF.

This clonotype was detected only a few times. The V gene is TRBV28, the J gene TRBJ2-7; D remains unclear. V was pared by 6 bases and J by 3 bases, with 6 bases between. This CDR3 has 11 amino acids. CDR1 is MDHEN and CDR2 is SYDVKM in the germline V gene. The CDR3 protein is CASSLLYEQYF. The DNA for the CDR3 is TGTGCCAGCAGCCTCCTCTACGAGCAGTACTTC.

The chain carries TRBV9 and TRBJ2-3; D is unresolved. This CDR3 comprises 13 residues. Germline V gives CDR1 SGDLS, CDR2 YYNGEE. Deletions cut 0 bases from V and 4 bases from J, with 6 bases between. The CDR3 protein is CASSVAWADTQYF. CDR3 coding DNA: TGTGCCAGCAGCGTAGCCTGGGCAGATACGCAGTATTTT.

This clonotype was seen at least ten times. The V call is TRBV12-3 or TRBV12-4, the J call TRBJ1-5, with 9 bases identical to TRBD1. Losses at the gene ends were 5 bases for V and 7 bases for J; bases not matched to a gene: 6. The CDR3 runs 14 residues. CDR3 region: CASSTQGAKQPQHF. The CDR3 DNA sequence: TGTGCCAGCAGTACACAGGGGGCTAAGCAGCCCCAGCATTTT.

V and J are TRBV12-3 or TRBV12-4 and TRBJ1-1; TRBD1 matches at 10 bases. The CDR3 spans 15 residues. Trimming cost V 5 bases and J 7 bases; bases outside gene matches: 10. In DNA form, the CDR3 reads TGTGCCAGCAGTCCTCGGACAGGGGGATCGGATGAAGCTTTCTTT. Its protein is CASSPRTGGSDEAFF.

This clonotype showed up many times. The J gene is TRBJ1-2, the V gene TRBV28; no clear D. The V and J ends lost 3 bases and 8 bases respectively, with 10 bases between them. The CDR3 length is 12 residues. Per the germline V gene, CDR1 is MDHEN and CDR2 is SYDVKM. The chain's CDR3 is CASSLKKRGYTF. The CDR3 nucleotides read TGTGCCAGCAGTTTGAAGAAACGAGGCTACACCTTC.

This chain uses TRBV7-2 with TRBJ1-1; D is perhaps TRBD1 (5 bases). The V and J ends lost 3 bases and 4 bases respectively, with 21 bases between them. Germline values: CDR1 SGHTA, CDR2 FQGNSA. This CDR3 has 17 amino acids. The CDR3 nucleotides read TGTGCCAGCAGCTTTCGCAGCCCCCCGCTGGGGGGCACTGAAGCTTTCTTT. Protein product: CASSFRSPPLGGTEAFF.

This rearrangement joins TRBV18 to TRBJ1-1; the match to TRBD1 covers 10 bases. CDR3 length: 15 amino acids. Germline V gene lookup returns CDR1 KGHSH and CDR2 LQKENI. The V gene end was trimmed by 3 bases and the J gene end by 6 bases; junction bases not matched to a gene: 7. The CDR3 coding sequence is TGTGCCAGCTCACCGGACAGGGGGACGTGGGCTGAAGCTTTCTTT. This encodes CASSPDRGTWAEAFF. Variable domain in full (rest from reference TRBV18 and TRBJ1-1): NAGVMQNPRHLVRRRGQEARLRCSPMKGHSHVYWYRQLPEEGLKFMVYLQKENIIDESGMPKERFSAEFPKEGPSILRIQQVVRGDSAAYFCASSPDRGTWAEAFFGQGTRLTVV.

The chain couples TRBV19 to TRBJ2-3; the D is unclear. Trimming cost V 3 bases and J 6 bases, with 7 bases left between them. The germline V gene has CDR1 LNHDA and CDR2 SQIVND (reference sequence). The CDR3 is 12 amino acids. CDR3 residues: CASSMRSDTQYF. The DNA for the CDR3 is TGTGCCAGTAGTATGAGAAGCGATACGCAGTATTTT.

This clonotype was recorded at least ten times. V is TRBV12-3 or TRBV12-4 and J is TRBJ1-2; TRBD1 agrees at 9 bases. The CDR3 totals 14 residues. Unmatched junction bases numbered 8, after V lost 6 bases and J lost 6 bases. The CDR3 DNA follows: TGTGCCAGCAGCCTGGACAGGGGCAAGAATGGCTACACCTTC. Translating it yields CASSLDRGKNGYTF.

The sample holds a few counts of this clonotype. The chain uses TRBV3-1 and TRBJ1-5; D is unclear. Germline V gene data show CDR1 as LGHDT and CDR2 as YNNKEL (reference sequence). The CDR3 is 14 amino acids. V was shortened by 0 bases and J by 7 bases, with 10 bases between the two germline ends. In nucleotides, the CDR3 is TGTGCCAGCAGCCAAGAGACCCAGGTGCAGCCCCAGCATTTT. Translating it yields CASSQETQVQPQHF.

The chain couples TRBV7-8 to TRBJ1-1; weak D call: TRBD1 (6 bases). There are 14 residues in the CDR3. V was trimmed by 4 bases and J by 3 bases, leaving 12 bases between them. The germline V gene has CDR1 SGHVS and CDR2 FQNEAQ. The CDR3 DNA reads as TGTGCCAGCAGCTGGAGGACAGTTGACACTGAAGCTTTCTTT. As protein: CASSWRTVDTEAFF. Full variable domain (outside the CDR3, taken from reference TRBV7-8 and TRBJ1-1): GAGVSQSPRYKVAKRGQDVALRCDPISGHVSLFWYQQALGQGPEFLTYFQNEAQLDKSGLPSDRFFAERPEGSVSTLKIQRTQQEDSAVYLCASSWRTVDTEAFFGQGTRLTVV.